The clone carrying this T cell receptor beta chain was detected ten times or more. The sample is drawn from a study of T cells in Graves' hyperthyroidism and ophthalmopathy. The CDR3 runs 14 residues. CDR1 and CDR2 from the germline V gene are KGHSH and LQKENI. The ends lost 4 bases at V and 1 base at J; junction bases unmatched: 3. Amplified regions were TCR beta CDR3 sequences from RNA transcripts. The TCR CDR3 first-round RT-PCR relied on the HTBI primer set. TCRdb re-analysed the multiplex PCR reads in MiXCR, keeping a single row per CDR3 protein. The data hold hundreds of thousands of distinct CDR3 sequences, with approximately 15% observed a single time.

The chain joins TRBV18 to TRBJ1-1; 7 positions match TRBD1. The receptor was isolated from a woman aged 40 to 50 with Graves' hyperthyroidism. The specimen sequenced was blood. The CDR3 here is CASSRQGSNTEAFF. CDR3 DNA sequence: TGTGCCAGCTCACGACAGGGCTCGAACACTGAAGCTTTCTTT.